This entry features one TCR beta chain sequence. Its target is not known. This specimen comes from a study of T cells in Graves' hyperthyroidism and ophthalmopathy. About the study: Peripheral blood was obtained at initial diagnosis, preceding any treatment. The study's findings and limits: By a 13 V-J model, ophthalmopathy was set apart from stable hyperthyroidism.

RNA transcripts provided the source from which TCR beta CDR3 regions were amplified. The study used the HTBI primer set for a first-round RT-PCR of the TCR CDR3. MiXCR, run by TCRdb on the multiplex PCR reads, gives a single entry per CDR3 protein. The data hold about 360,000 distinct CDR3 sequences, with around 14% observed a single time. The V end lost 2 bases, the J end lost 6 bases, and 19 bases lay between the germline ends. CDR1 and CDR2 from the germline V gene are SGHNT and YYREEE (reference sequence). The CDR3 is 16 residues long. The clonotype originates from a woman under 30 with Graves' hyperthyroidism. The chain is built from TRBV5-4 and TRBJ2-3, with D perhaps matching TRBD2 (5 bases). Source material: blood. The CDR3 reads CASSFFLVGPGDTQYF. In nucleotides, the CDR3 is TGTGCCAGCAGCTTTTTTTTAGTAGGACCGGGGGATACGCAGTATTTT.